This T cell receptor (beta chain) was documented in a study of cytomegalovirus exposure and HLA in healthy donors. About the research overall: In a later analysis, the roughly 120 validation repertoires were reported to have used the same platform as the 600 to 800 first-cohort repertoires.

V was shortened by 5 bases and J by 0 bases, with 18 bases between the two germline ends. Germline CDR1 and CDR2: SGHDN and FVKESK. CDR3 length: 17 amino acids. Clones were read by immunoSEQ multiplex PCR, and TCRdb kept only the in-frame ones, dropping some. The table shows a few hundred thousand clones, with around 91% occurring only once. Specimen: PBMCs. The sequence derives from a woman aged 18 to 35 in good health and CMV-seronegative. This chain connects TRBV14 to TRBJ2-3; D possibly corresponds to TRBD2 (5 bases). DNA of the CDR3: TGTGCCAGCAGCTCTAATGACGTGCGGGTTAGCACAGATACGCAGTATTTT. Protein sequence: CASSSNDVRVSTDTQYF.